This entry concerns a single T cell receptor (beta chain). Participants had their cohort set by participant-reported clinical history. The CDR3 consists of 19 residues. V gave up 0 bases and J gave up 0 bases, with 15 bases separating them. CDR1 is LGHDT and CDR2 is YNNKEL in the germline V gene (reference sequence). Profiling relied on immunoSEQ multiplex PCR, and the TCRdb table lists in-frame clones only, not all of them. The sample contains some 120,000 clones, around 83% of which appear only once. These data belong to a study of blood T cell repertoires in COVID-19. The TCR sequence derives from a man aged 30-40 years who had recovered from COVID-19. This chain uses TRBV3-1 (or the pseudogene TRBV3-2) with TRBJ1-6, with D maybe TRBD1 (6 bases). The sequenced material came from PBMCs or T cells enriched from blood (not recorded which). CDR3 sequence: CASSQEQGGVYSYNSPLHF. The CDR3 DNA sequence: TGTGCCAGCAGCCAAGAACAAGGGGGAGTATACTCCTATAATTCACCCCTCCACTTT.